The 30 T cell receptor beta chains in this list originate from one sample, sequenced in a study of low-dose radiotherapy and immunotherapy resistance in tumors. Covering alpha and beta chains, TRAV- and TRBV-specific primers were used for the first-strand cDNA. With a constant-region primer and a V-primer adapter, TCRs were subjected to 20 PCR cycles of amplification. Via MiXCR, TCRdb re-called the reads, giving one row per CDR3 protein. The sample includes roughly 15,000 distinct CDR3 sequences, about 77% seen only once; the top ten take 4% to 6%. These receptors were obtained from a human donor with advanced metastatic prostate, ovarian, gallbladder or colorectal cancer (not recorded which). This table probably holds off-target reads from a library built for another chain.

J is TRBJ2-2 and V is TRBV27; D may be TRBD1 (5 bases). The CDR3 runs to 14 residues. V was shortened by 5 bases and J by 5 bases, with 12 bases between the two germline ends. From germline, CDR1 is MNHEY and CDR2 SMNVEV (reference sequence). The CDR3 DNA reads TGTGCCAGCAGTCCAATCAGGGCGACCGGGGAGCTGTTTTTT. Amino acid sequence: CASSPIRATGELFF.

CDR3 region: CASSKTGRLSTDTQYF. The CDR3 coding sequence is TGTGCCAGCAGTAAAACAGGAAGACTTAGCACAGATACGCAGTATTTT. This rearrangement joins TRBV6-1 to TRBJ2-3; D might be TRBD1 (5 bases). CDR1 MNHNS and CDR2 SASEGT come from the germline V gene. V shed 5 bases and J shed 0 bases, with 15 bases lying between them. This CDR3 contains 16 residues.

The J gene is TRBJ1-1, the V gene TRBV27; 7 bases agree with TRBD1. From germline, CDR1 is MNHEY and CDR2 SMNVEV (reference sequence). This CDR3 comprises 13 residues. Germline trimming cut 10 bases from V and 7 bases from J; bases unmatched to any gene: 12. The CDR3 DNA is TGTGCCAACCGGAGGGACAGCCGCATTGAAGCTTTCTTT. It yields the protein CANRRDSRIEAFF.

The chain joins TRBV29-1 to TRBJ2-3; 8 bases align to TRBD1. After removal of 2 bases from V and 7 bases from J, the junction contained 8 bases not matched to a gene. This CDR3 comprises 14 residues. Germline CDR1 is SQVTM and CDR2 is ANQGSEA. The CDR3 coding sequence is TGCAGCGTTGAACCCCCCAGGGGGCCAAATACGCAGTATTTT. Translating gives CSVEPPRGPNTQYF.

In this sample, this clonotype turned up once. The gene calls are TRBV7-8 and TRBJ2-7; D is perhaps TRBD2 (7 bases). Trimming took off 3 bases at V and 3 bases at J, with 12 bases between the two ends. This CDR3 region has 14 residues. Germline V CDR1 and CDR2: SGHVS, FQNEAQ. The DNA for the CDR3 is TGTGCCAGCAGCTTTGGCGGGGGCGGCTACGAGCAGTACTTC. It codes for CASSFGGGGYEQYF.

This clonotype was found once. This chain joins TRBV2 and TRBJ2-4, with 12 bases matching TRBD1. There are 15 residues in the CDR3. Germline loops: CDR1 SNHLY, CDR2 FYNNEI. J was trimmed by 7 bases and V by 6 bases; bases with no gene match: 7. CDR3 sequence: CASRAGTGGLNIQYF. The CDR3 DNA sequence: TGTGCCAGCAGGGCCGGGACAGGGGGCTTGAACATTCAGTACTTC.

By its share, this clonotype is medium-sized. The rearrangement links TRBV4-1 to TRBJ1-2; D gene unclear. The ends were cut back, 0 bases at V and 7 bases at J, with 0 bases in the middle. The length of the CDR3 is 10 residues. The germline CDR1 and CDR2 sequences are MGHRA and YSYEKL. The DNA for the CDR3 is TGCGCCAGCAGCCAAGATGGCTACACCTTC. It yields the protein CASSQDGYTF.

This chain connects TRBV6-2 or TRBV6-3 to TRBJ2-1, with 11 bases fitting TRBD2. Germline trimming cut 0 bases from V and 3 bases from J; bases unmatched to any gene: 10. The CDR3 has 19 residues. The V gene's germline CDR1 is MNHEY and CDR2 SVGEGT. For the CDR3, the DNA is TGTGCCAGCAGTTACTCCTCCCTTAGCGGGAGGGCCCTCTACAATGAGCAGTTCTTC. As protein: CASSYSSLSGRALYNEQFF.

This clonotype has a handful of counts. The rearrangement joins TRBV11-1 to TRBJ2-3; tentatively, D is TRBD1 (6 bases). There are 17 residues in the CDR3. Germline lookup yields CDR1 SGHAT and CDR2 FQDESV (reference sequence). V was clipped by 5 bases and J by 2 bases, with 20 bases between them. CDR3 sequence reads: CASSAYGGQGTTDTQYF. The CDR3 DNA is TGTGCCAGCAGCGCTTACGGTGGGCAGGGGACCACAGATACGCAGTATTTT.

Only a few counts were recorded for this clonotype. The chain employs TRBV12-3 or TRBV12-4 and TRBJ1-1; D not certain. The CDR3 is 13 amino acids. V was cut by 1 base and J by 1 base, with 4 bases left in between. The CDR3 here is CASSLGRNTEAFF. As DNA, the CDR3 is TGTGCCAGCAGTTTAGGGAGGAACACTGAAGCTTTCTTT.

The V call is TRBV5-1, the J call TRBJ2-7, with 10 bases that match TRBD1. V was clipped by 7 bases and J by 5 bases; unmatched bases: 12. There are 15 residues in the CDR3. Per the germline V gene, CDR1 is SGHRS and CDR2 is YFSETQ. The CDR3, as DNA: TGCGCCAGCGACCCGGGACAGGGGTCTCTGGACGAGCAGTACTTC. Its protein product is CASDPGQGSLDEQYF.

The chain carries TRBV9 and TRBJ2-1, with TRBD2 identical over 8 bases. Germline values: CDR1 SGDLS, CDR2 YYNGEE. CDR3 length: 15 amino acids. J gave up 4 bases and V 0 bases, and 3 bases lay outside the gene matches. The CDR3 reads CASSVGSGAYNEQFF. The CDR3 coding sequence is TGTGCCAGCAGCGTAGGTAGCGGGGCATACAATGAGCAGTTCTTC.

This clonotype was seen a handful of times. The chain is built from TRBV11-2 and TRBJ2-1; a weak D match, TRBD1 (5 bases). With 5 bases removed from V and 8 bases from J, the gap between germline ends came to 13 bases. The CDR3 contains 13 residues. Germline V gene lookup returns CDR1 SGHAT and CDR2 FQNNGV. The CDR3 region has the DNA TGTGCCAGCAGCGATCAGGGTCGCGATGAGCAGTTCTTC. It codes for CASSDQGRDEQFF.

This chain connects TRBV5-1 to TRBJ2-7, with a possible D match to TRBD2 (5 bases). CDR3 length: 14 amino acids. Germline V gene lookup returns CDR1 SGHRS and CDR2 YFSETQ. V was pared by 0 bases and J by 5 bases, with 12 bases between. Here the CDR3 reads CASSLGYGENEQYF. The CDR3 region has the DNA TGCGCCAGCAGCTTGGGTTACGGGGAAAACGAGCAGTACTTC.

The rearrangement joins TRBV6-1 to TRBJ1-5, with unresolved D. V was clipped by 2 bases and J by 6 bases, with 14 bases between them. The CDR3 is made up of 15 amino acids. CDR1 MNHNS and CDR2 SASEGT come from the germline V gene. This CDR3 reads CASSEHYASSQPQHF. DNA of the CDR3: TGTGCCAGCAGTGAACATTACGCCTCCAGTCAGCCCCAGCATTTT.

The rearrangement joins TRBV7-9 to TRBJ1-1; no clear D. Germline-derived CDR1 and CDR2 are SEHNR and FQNEAQ (reference sequence). The CDR3 length is 14 residues. Trimming took 5 bases from V and 4 from J, leaving 14 bases between them. CDR3 sequence reads: CASSPSGLGTEAFF. CDR3 nucleotide sequence: TGTGCCAGCAGCCCCTCCGGGTTGGGCACTGAAGCTTTCTTT. Full variable domain (missing parts from reference TRBV7-9 and TRBJ1-1): DTGVSQNPRHKITKRGQNVTFRCDPISEHNRLYWYRQTLGQGPEFLTYFQNEAQLEKSRLLSDRFSAERPKGSFSTLEIQRTEQGDSAMYLCASSPSGLGTEAFFGQGTRLTVV.

The chain carries TRBV7-2 and TRBJ2-5, with D hard to call. There are 14 residues in the CDR3. The ends were cut back, 1 base at V and 1 base at J, with 7 bases in the middle. In germline, CDR1 is SGHTA, CDR2 FQGNSA. The CDR3 sequence: CASSLGAGQETQYF. The CDR3 nucleotides are TGTGCCAGCAGCTTAGGTGCAGGCCAAGAGACCCAGTACTTC. Full variable domain (remainder filled in from reference TRBV7-2 and TRBJ2-5): GAGVSQSPSNKVTEKGKDVELRCDPISGHTALYWYRQSLGQGLEFLIYFQGNSAPDKSGLPSDRFSAERTGGSVSTLTIQRTQQEDSAVYLCASSLGAGQETQYFGPGTRLLVL.

This clonotype was recorded a few times. The rearrangement joins TRBV9 to TRBJ2-1; 7 nucleotides agree with TRBD1. CDR3 length: 17 amino acids. Germline CDR1 SGDLS, CDR2 YYNGEE. The ends lost 0 bases at V and 1 base at J; junction bases unmatched: 7. The CDR3 spells CASSVVPQGVSYNEQFF. CDR3 bases: TGTGCCAGCAGCGTAGTTCCCCAGGGGGTTTCCTACAATGAGCAGTTCTTC. The full variable domain, completed using reference TRBV9 and TRBJ2-1, is DSGVTQTPKHLITATGQRVTLRCSPRSGDLSVYWYQQSLDQGLQFLIQYYNGEERAKGNILERFSAQQFPDLHSELNLSSLELGDSALYFCASSVVPQGVSYNEQFFGPGTRLTVL.

The chain has TRBV12-3 or TRBV12-4 and TRBJ2-7; unclear D gene. Trimming removed 3 bases from V and 4 bases from J, with 10 bases in between. CDR3 length: 13 amino acids. The DNA for the CDR3 is TGTGCCAGCAGTTTCGGCATCACTTACGAGCAGTACTTC. It specifies CASSFGITYEQYF.

V and J are TRBV30 and TRBJ1-2; the match to TRBD1 covers 7 bases. The CDR3 is 13 residues long. Germline CDR1 reads GTSNPN; CDR2 reads SVGIG (reference sequence). Unmatched junction bases numbered 3, after V lost 0 bases and J lost 5 bases. CDR3 residues: CAWSVRTGYGYTF. For the CDR3, the DNA is TGTGCCTGGAGTGTACGGACAGGATATGGCTACACCTTC. The full variable domain, its missing parts supplied by reference TRBV30 and TRBJ1-2, is SQTIHQWPATLVQPVGSPLSLECTVEGTSNPNLYWYRQAAGRGLQLLFYSVGIGQISSEVPQNLSASRPQDRQFILSSKKLLLSDSGFYLCAWSVRTGYGYTFGSGTRLTVV.

This chain uses TRBV20-1 with TRBJ2-2; D is ambiguous. With 1 base removed from V and 1 base from J, the gap between germline ends came to 7 bases. Looked up from germline, CDR1 is DFQATT and CDR2 is SNEGSKA (reference sequence). The CDR3 spans 14 residues. The CDR3 reads CSARAVQNTGELFF. CDR3 sequence (DNA): TGCAGTGCTAGAGCCGTCCAGAACACCGGGGAGCTGTTTTTT.

The chain links TRBV11-2 to TRBJ2-7; D might be TRBD2 (6 bases). The V gene's germline CDR1 is SGHAT and CDR2 FQNNGV. The CDR3 is 15 amino acids. V lost 4 bases and J 5 bases, leaving 18 bases between the germline ends. Written as DNA, the CDR3 is TGTGCCAGCAGCTGGACCGGGACTGCAGTTAACGAGCAGTACTTC. Amino acid sequence: CASSWTGTAVNEQYF.

The chain is built from TRBV2 and TRBJ2-1; no definite D call. V shed 6 bases and J shed 6 bases, with 9 bases lying between them. CDR3 length: 12 residues. Germline assignment: CDR1 SNHLY and CDR2 FYNNEI. CDR3 protein: CASRLDLNEQFF. Here the CDR3 DNA reads TGTGCCAGCAGACTGGACCTCAATGAGCAGTTCTTC.

The genes are TRBV5-6 and TRBJ1-1; D not certain. Trimming took 2 bases from V and 0 from J, leaving 11 bases between them. Per germline, CDR1 SGHDT and CDR2 YYEEEE. The CDR3 contains 15 residues. CDR3 residues: CASSFWGSVNTEAFF. The CDR3 DNA reads TGTGCCAGCAGCTTCTGGGGTTCGGTGAACACTGAAGCTTTCTTT.

The chain recombines TRBV5-1 with TRBJ2-7; 13 bases are shared with TRBD2. The CDR3 covers 15 residues. The germline CDR1 and CDR2 sequences are SGHRS and YFSETQ. V gave up 4 bases and J gave up 2 bases; unmatched junction bases: 3. CDR3 in DNA: TGCGCCAGCAGCGCGGGACTAGCGGGGACCTACGAGCAGTACTTC. Protein product: CASSAGLAGTYEQYF.

CDR3 residues: CAISDRDRFLSSYNSPLHF. The DNA for the CDR3 is TGTGCCATCAGTGACCGGGACAGGTTTTTAAGCTCCTATAATTCACCCCTCCACTTT. V usage is TRBV10-3 and J usage is TRBJ1-6; 8 nucleotides line up with TRBD1. Germline values: CDR1 ENHRY, CDR2 SYGVKD. The junction had 10 bases not matched to a gene; V was cut back by 3 bases and J by 0 bases. The CDR3 extends over 19 amino acids.

The gene calls are TRBV14 and TRBJ2-5, with D tentatively TRBD1 (5 bases). Per germline, CDR1 SGHDN and CDR2 FVKESK. The CDR3 sequence is 14 residues long. V dropped 2 bases and J dropped 7 bases, with 14 bases sitting between them. The DNA of the CDR3 is TGTGCCAGCAGCCAAAGCGACAGTTCCGGGACCCAGTACTTC. Its translation is CASSQSDSSGTQYF.

The J gene is TRBJ2-7, the V gene TRBV14; tentatively, D is TRBD1 (5 bases). The germline CDR1 and CDR2 sequences are SGHDN and FVKESK. The CDR3 is made up of 21 amino acids. V lost 10 bases, J lost 2 bases, and 39 bases lay in between. CDR3 in amino acids: CAIHCTHRTMANRPDAYEQYF. In DNA form, the CDR3 reads TGTGCCATCCATTGTACCCACCGTACCATGGCCAACAGGCCTGACGCCTACGAGCAGTACTTC.

V gene TRBV12-3 or TRBV12-4 combines with J gene TRBJ2-1, with D perhaps TRBD2 (7 bases). The CDR3 spans 15 residues. V was shortened by 4 bases and J by 9 bases, with 19 bases between the two germline ends. The DNA for the CDR3 is TGTGCCAGCAGTTCTTACGGGGGGCAGAAAGGTGAGCAGTTCTTC. This translates into CASSSYGGQKGEQFF.

The chain employs TRBV4-2 and TRBJ2-2; D call uncertain. Per germline, CDR1 LGHNA and CDR2 YNFKEQ. V lost 6 bases to trimming and J lost 1 base, with 6 bases between them. The CDR3 extends over 13 amino acids. For the CDR3, the DNA is TGTGCCAGCAGTGCGCTGAACACCGGGGAGCTGTTTTTT. This codes for CASSALNTGELFF.